Below are 29 T cell receptor beta chains sequenced from a single sample in a study of Ad26.COV2.S vaccination and SARS-CoV-2 variants. This table comes from immunoSEQ multiplex PCR, and its TCRdb copy is limited to in-frame clones, with some not included. The data contain 250,000 to 300,000 clones, approximately 89% of them singletons. Described treatment: around 19 received Ad26.COV2.S at low or high dose, single or two shots; roughly five received placebo; per-sample allocation not given. Sampling was done on day 63 after the first vaccine or placebo injection. This specimen was peripheral blood, taken in a trial of Ad26.COV2.S vaccine versus placebo. The receptors derive from a person between 18 and 65 years old who received the Ad26.COV2.S COVID-19 vaccine or a placebo.

This chain joins TRBV5-4 and TRBJ1-4; 7 nucleotides agree with TRBD1. V dropped 0 bases and J dropped 8; count of bases not matched to a gene: 7. The CDR3 loop spans 15 amino acids. Germline V gene lookup returns CDR1 SGHNT and CDR2 YYREEE (reference sequence). CDR3 bases: TGTGCCAGCAGCTTGGCAGGGGGAGGGGACGAAAAACTGTTTTTT. Amino acid sequence: CASSLAGGGDEKLFF. Variable domain in full (rest from reference TRBV5-4 and TRBJ1-4): ETGVTQSPTHLIKTRGQQVTLRCSSQSGHNTVSWYQQALGQGPQFIFQYYREEENGRGNFPPRFSGLQFPNYSSELNVNALELDDSALYLCASSLAGGGDEKLFFGSGTQLSVL.

CDR3 protein: CASSQDWASGYNEQFF. Here the CDR3 DNA reads TGCGCCAGCAGCCAAGATTGGGCGAGCGGTTACAATGAGCAGTTCTTC. This chain connects TRBV4-3 to TRBJ2-1; D perhaps matches TRBD2 (5 bases). V lost 0 bases, J lost 4 bases, and 13 bases lay in between. This CDR3 spans 16 amino acids. Looked up from germline, CDR1 is LGHNA and CDR2 is YSLEER.

The V gene is TRBV2, the J gene TRBJ2-7; 7 bases map to TRBD1. Germline loops: CDR1 SNHLY, CDR2 FYNNEI. With V trimmed by 8 bases and J by 3 bases, 1 base remained unmatched. CDR3 size: 11 residues. CDR3 loop: CASGTVYEQYF. As DNA, the CDR3 is TGTGCCAGCGGGACAGTCTACGAGCAGTACTTC.

The chain is built from TRBV6-5 and TRBJ2-5; D might be TRBD1 (5 bases). This CDR3 contains 14 residues. Germline CDR1 MNHEY, CDR2 SVGAGI. Trimming took 1 base from V and 4 from J, leaving 10 bases between them. CDR3 region: CASSYWGLGETQYF. The CDR3 DNA reads as TGTGCCAGCAGTTACTGGGGCCTCGGAGAGACCCAGTACTTC.

The chain is built from TRBV2 and TRBJ2-5; TRBD2 matches at 8 bases. Per the germline V gene, CDR1 is SNHLY and CDR2 is FYNNEI. The CDR3 has 12 amino acids. V dropped 7 bases and J dropped 4; count of bases not matched to a gene: 2. This CDR3 is CASNGLAETQYF. The CDR3 coding sequence is TGTGCCAGCAATGGACTAGCAGAGACCCAGTACTTC.

This clone was detected only once. The chain uses TRBV4-2 and TRBJ2-1; TRBD2 might be the D (6 bases). Trimming removed 2 bases at V and 3 bases at J, with 17 bases between. The CDR3 is 17 amino acids. Germline V gives CDR1 LGHNA, CDR2 YNFKEQ. The CDR3: CASSQPGAEGSYNEQFF. As DNA, the CDR3 is TGTGCCAGCAGCCAACCGGGAGCGGAGGGTAGCTACAATGAGCAGTTCTTC.

This clone showed up just once. The chain recombines TRBV5-1 with TRBJ2-5; the match to TRBD1 covers 10 bases. There are 14 residues in the CDR3. Trimming took 5 bases from V and 5 from J; bases not matched to a gene: 6. CDR1 and CDR2 from the germline V gene are SGHRS and YFSETQ. The CDR3 nucleotides read TGCGCCAGCAGTTCGGGACAGGGGTATGAGACCCAGTACTTC. The encoded protein is CASSSGQGYETQYF.

The V and J genes are TRBV5-4 and TRBJ2-7, with 10 bases aligning to TRBD1. The length of the CDR3 is 14 residues. Trimming removed 2 bases from V and 3 bases from J; junction bases left unmatched: 2. The germline V gene has CDR1 SGHNT and CDR2 YYREEE (reference sequence). Written as DNA, the CDR3 is TGTGCCAGCAGCTTAGACAGGGGGCGCTACGAGCAGTACTTC. It yields the protein CASSLDRGRYEQYF.

The chain is built from TRBV4-1 and TRBJ2-1, with TRBD2 identical over 7 bases. This CDR3 is 14 amino acids long. Germline CDR1 MGHRA, CDR2 YSYEKL. V trimming: 1 base; J trimming: 7 bases; junction bases outside the gene matches: 4. CDR3 region: CASSQGGGRNEQFF. The CDR3, as DNA: TGCGCCAGCAGCCAAGGGGGGGGTAGGAATGAGCAGTTCTTC.

The chain carries TRBV5-1 and TRBJ2-1; 13 nucleotides line up with TRBD2. This CDR3 region has 17 residues. V was pared by 0 bases and J by 8 bases, with 8 bases of the junction left unmatched. Germline CDR1 SGHRS, CDR2 YFSETQ. CDR3 sequence reads: CASSLERTSGSPYEQFF. CDR3 in DNA: TGCGCCAGCAGCTTGGAACGGACTAGCGGGAGTCCCTATGAGCAGTTCTTC.

The rearrangement joins TRBV2 to TRBJ1-6; 9 bases agree with TRBD1. The CDR3 totals 14 residues. The V gene end was trimmed by 7 bases and the J gene end by 10 bases; junction bases not matched to a gene: 8. Germline V gives CDR1 SNHLY, CDR2 FYNNEI. CDR3 amino acids: CASTPGTGSSPLHF. In DNA, the CDR3 is TGTGCCAGCACCCCCGGGACAGGGTCCTCACCCCTCCACTTT. Full variable domain (remainder filled in from reference TRBV2 and TRBJ1-6): EPEVTQTPSHQVTQMGQEVILRCVPISNHLYFYWYRQILGQKVEFLVSFYNNEISEKSEIFDDQFSVERPDGSNFTLKIRSTKLEDSAMYFCASTPGTGSSPLHFGNGTRLTVT.

This sequence joins TRBV7-2 and TRBJ2-3, with D uncertain. The V end lost 0 bases, the J end lost 4 bases, and 17 bases lay between the germline ends. Germline loops: CDR1 SGHTA, CDR2 FQGNSA. The CDR3 loop spans 17 amino acids. The CDR3 sequence is CASSLASAEAGPDTQYF. CDR3 nucleotide sequence: TGTGCCAGCAGCTTAGCTAGTGCGGAAGCTGGGCCAGATACGCAGTATTTT.

The chain recombines TRBV7-2 with TRBJ2-3; no reliable D call. The CDR3 contains 15 residues. The V end lost 3 bases, the J end lost 1 base, and 11 bases lay between the germline ends. Germline V gives CDR1 SGHTA, CDR2 FQGNSA. Here the CDR3 DNA reads TGTGCCAGCAGCTTCCAAGGCCTACGCACAGATACGCAGTATTTT. Its translation is CASSFQGLRTDTQYF.

The chain joins TRBV18 to TRBJ2-2, with TRBD2 as a possible D gene (7 bases). The V end was cut by 5 bases, the J end by 6 bases, with 16 bases between. The CDR3 consists of 15 residues. Per the germline V gene, CDR1 is KGHSH and CDR2 is LQKENI. The CDR3 sequence: CASSSNRGAPGELFF. The CDR3 DNA sequence: TGTGCCAGCTCATCTAATCGGGGGGCGCCCGGGGAGCTGTTTTTT.

The chain combines TRBV7-2 with TRBJ2-7, with a weak D call TRBD1 (6 bases). Trimming removed 4 bases at V and 6 bases at J, with 13 bases between. This CDR3 region has 13 residues. Germline V lookup: CDR1 SGHTA, CDR2 FQGNSA. The CDR3 spells CASSSDRDTEQYF. The CDR3 bases are TGTGCCAGCAGCTCCGACCGGGACACCGAGCAGTACTTC.

The gene calls are TRBV5-1 and TRBJ2-3; the D gene is possibly TRBD2 (5 bases). The CDR3 is 14 residues long. Trimming stripped 6 bases from V and 3 bases from J, with 14 bases between. Germline values: CDR1 SGHRS, CDR2 YFSETQ. CDR3 nucleotides: TGCGCCAGCATGGACGGGCGGGCGACAGATACGCAGTATTTT. Protein: CASMDGRATDTQYF.

The chain carries TRBV9 and TRBJ1-3; D unclear. The V end lost 3 bases, the J end lost 0 bases, and 13 bases lay between the germline ends. CDR3 length: 16 amino acids. Germline CDR1 and CDR2: SGDLS and YYNGEE. CDR3 sequence reads: CASSDRVAASGNTIYF. The CDR3 bases are TGTGCCAGCAGCGATAGGGTTGCTGCCTCTGGAAACACCATATATTTT.

V is TRBV29-1 and J is TRBJ1-1; D remains unclear. The germline gives CDR1 SQVTM, CDR2 ANQGSEA. V was clipped by 4 bases and J by 1 base, with 13 bases between them. CDR3 size: 14 residues. CDR3 in amino acids: CSVVRPPRNTEAFF. The CDR3 DNA reads as TGCAGCGTTGTTCGGCCACCGCGGAACACTGAAGCTTTCTTT.

This clone came up once. This rearrangement joins TRBV10-3 to TRBJ1-4, with 8 bases identical to TRBD1. CDR1 ENHRY and CDR2 SYGVKD come from the germline V gene. V shed 4 bases and J 8 bases; nucleotides not matched to a gene: 15. The CDR3 covers 17 residues. CDR3 nucleotides: TGTGCCATCAGTGCTCGGAACGCAGGGGGCGCCCCGGAAAAACTGTTTTTT. Translation gives CAISARNAGGAPEKLFF.

V usage is TRBV15 and J usage is TRBJ2-7; 12 bases fit TRBD2. CDR3 size: 16 residues. The germline V gene encodes CDR1 LNHNV and CDR2 YYDKDF (reference sequence). The junction had 12 bases not matched to a gene; V was cut back by 7 bases and J by 5 bases. CDR3 in amino acids: CATKLAGGSKANEQYF. The DNA for the CDR3 is TGTGCCACCAAACTAGCGGGAGGTAGTAAGGCGAACGAGCAGTACTTC.

The chain carries TRBV12-5 and TRBJ2-5; D gene ambiguous. The length of the CDR3 is 14 residues. Germline V lookup: CDR1 LGHNT, CDR2 FRNRAP. V lost 1 base and J lost 4, with 10 bases in between. CDR3 protein: CASGLGWTPETQYF. The DNA of the CDR3 is TGTGCTAGTGGTTTGGGATGGACCCCAGAGACCCAGTACTTC.

The chain couples TRBV7-2 to TRBJ2-7; unclear D gene. Germline V gives CDR1 SGHTA, CDR2 FQGNSA. Trimming took 2 bases from V and 3 from J, leaving 8 bases between them. The CDR3 sequence is 13 residues long. This CDR3 reads CASSLSTGYEQYF. DNA of the CDR3: TGTGCCAGCAGCTTATCGACTGGCTACGAGCAGTACTTC.

This chain links TRBV7-9 with TRBJ2-2; perhaps TRBD2 as D (5 bases). Trimming stripped 3 bases from V and 0 bases from J, with 8 bases between. CDR1 is SEHNR, CDR2 FQNEAQ, per germline (reference sequence). The CDR3 runs to 15 residues. The CDR3 region has the DNA TGTGCCAGCAGCTTTTCGGGGACGAACACCGGGGAGCTGTTTTTT. Translation gives CASSFSGTNTGELFF.

This clone turned up a few times. The gene calls are TRBV27 and TRBJ1-2; D possibly corresponds to TRBD1 (6 bases). Germline CDR1 is MNHEY and CDR2 is SMNVEV (reference sequence). The V and J ends lost 0 bases and 7 bases respectively, with 15 bases between them. The CDR3 spans 15 residues. CDR3 residues: CASSLSRSGGPGYTF. The CDR3 DNA follows: TGTGCCAGCAGTTTATCCAGATCGGGGGGGCCTGGCTACACCTTC.

The chain recombines TRBV19 with TRBJ2-5; 9 nucleotides agree with TRBD2. J was trimmed by 5 bases and V by 1 base; bases with no gene match: 5. Per germline, CDR1 LNHDA and CDR2 SQIVND (reference sequence). This CDR3 has 15 residues. For the CDR3, the DNA is TGTGCCAGTAGTATAGCCGTAGCGGGGGATGAGACCCAGTACTTC. Its protein product is CASSIAVAGDETQYF.

Note on this clone: This specimen includes other DNA sequences encoding the same CDR3. J is TRBJ2-7 and V is TRBV9; 7 bases match TRBD1. The CDR3 covers 14 residues. Per the germline V gene, CDR1 is SGDLS and CDR2 is YYNGEE. J lost 2 bases, V lost 2 bases, and 4 bases had no gene match. The CDR3 nucleotides read TGTGCCAGCAGCGTCGGGACAGAAGCCTACGAGCAGTACTTC. The encoded protein is CASSVGTEAYEQYF.

For this clone: Within the sample, other DNA sequences also encode this same CDR3. The V call is TRBV5-1, the J call TRBJ2-7; tentatively, D is TRBD2 (5 bases). The length of the CDR3 is 15 residues. The V end lost 0 bases, the J end lost 0 bases, and 10 bases lay between the germline ends. Germline assignment: CDR1 SGHRS and CDR2 YFSETQ. The CDR3 protein is CASSLGGLPSYEQYF. The CDR3 region has the DNA TGCGCCAGCAGCTTGGGCGGGCTCCCCTCCTACGAGCAGTACTTC.

The chain combines TRBV3-1 (or the pseudogene TRBV3-2) with TRBJ1-1; tentative D call: TRBD1 (5 bases). Trimming took off 4 bases at V and 4 bases at J, with 22 bases between the two ends. Germline values: CDR1 LGHDT, CDR2 YNNKEL (reference sequence). This CDR3 contains 17 residues. The CDR3 region is CASSRGILWGDGTEAFF. Written as DNA, the CDR3 is TGTGCCAGCAGCCGTGGAATCTTGTGGGGGGATGGCACTGAAGCTTTCTTT.

The chain links TRBV29-1 to TRBJ1-1; no reliable D call. The germline CDR1 and CDR2 sequences are SQVTM and ANQGSEA. Between the trimmed V and J ends, which lost 4 bases and 1 base, there was a span of 10 bases. The CDR3 consists of 13 residues. CDR3 DNA sequence: TGCAGCGTTGTCGAGAACCGGAACACTGAAGCTTTCTTT. Amino acids: CSVVENRNTEAFF.